This T cell receptor (beta chain) is drawn from a study of cytomegalovirus exposure and HLA in healthy donors. Overall study results and limits: There were some public TCRs occurring in many donors, but most TCR sequences were rare.

CDR1 is SEHNR, CDR2 FQNEAQ, per germline (reference sequence). This CDR3 region has 11 residues. The V and J ends lost 4 bases and 8 bases respectively, with 6 bases between them. The protocol was immunoSEQ multiplex PCR, while the TCRdb copy is restricted to in-frame clones and leaves out a portion. The data hold about 360,000 clones, with about nine tenths observed a single time. A note on this clone: What it binds is not known.

The sample taken for sequencing was PBMCs. The V and J genes are TRBV7-9 and TRBJ2-1; D unclear. This TCR came from a woman aged 18 to 35 in good health and CMV-seronegative. CDR3 bases: TGTGCCAGCAGCTACCCGGATGAGCAGTTCTTC. This codes for CASSYPDEQFF.